This T cell receptor (beta chain) came from a study of T cell responses to AZD1222 COVID-19 vaccine (dated by TCRdb to the early 2020s). At the level of the whole study: AZD1222 recipients given second doses at about 4 weeks or at about 12 weeks were pooled, since spike-specific TCR depth and breadth were not found to differ between the two schedules. TCR sequencing was performed for some 250 trial participants, of whom about 200 were given two doses of AZD1222 and about 25 were given two doses of MenACWY control vaccine. Trial participants were enrolled into age subgroups of 18-55, 56-69 and 70-plus years, which contained around 150, 28 and 57 TCR-sequenced participants, respectively. The paper's findings and limits, for the study overall: In the small 56-69-year group, the increase in depth fell short of significance, most likely because of low power. After two AZD1222 doses, both the breadth and the depth of spike-specific TCRs were significantly higher than at day 0 and than in MenACWY recipients. Participants were mostly white British, with more females than males. The authors suggested clonal diversity may have been underestimated. Conclusions about previously exposed vaccinees were limited because only six AZD1222 recipients were SARS-CoV-2 seropositive at baseline. Vaccine-associated CD4 TCRs spanned the whole spike protein, with dominant responses in regions 160-218 and 743-854. Because no day 14 peak-response samples were available, repertoires were characterized only after the peak T cell response. Reportedly, close to half of the unique spike-specific TCRs recognized epitopes lying outside the regions that are mutated in the B.1.351 and B.1.1.7 variants.

The CDR3 regions of human TCRbeta chains were subjected to immunosequencing. Processing in the source paper ran as follows. Repertoire TCRs were matched against a reference library of SARS-CoV-2-specific TCRs generated with the MIRA antigen-specificity platform. Breadth was defined as the fraction of unique TCRs that were SARS-CoV-2-associated. Depth was defined as the fraction of total T cells that were SARS-CoV-2-associated. Each spike-specific TCR was assigned to its reactive spike region and to a CD4 or CD8 class using the MIRA data. Log10-transformed breadth and depth values were compared by one-way ANOVA with Sidak's multiple comparisons tests. Here the immuneACCESS table is served through TCRdb, limited to in-frame sequences with V and J called. Missing clones are a known gap in these copies; in checked studies unresolved V genes cover under half, and the rest lacks a known reason. V and J calls and clone size are those listed in that table; D and trimming were worked out from the DNA. For this sample the table gives over 100,000 clones, of which roughly 87% were detected only once. The leading ten clones occupy approximately 4.7% of the sample.

For this clone: No cognate antigen has been identified for it. No base-level quality is on record; no much larger clone is a single base apart.

The meaning of the sample's time point label: baseline before first vaccination. The vaccinee samples were drawn from two UK trials, COV001 and COV002, one of which was a single-blind randomized controlled phase 2/3 trial testing AZD1222 (ChAdOx1 nCoV-19) in healthy adults. Trial participant PBMC samples were collected at day 0 and day 28 after the second dose for TCRbeta chain sequencing. According to the germline V gene, CDR1 reads SGHNT and CDR2 reads YENEEA. From cysteine to phenylalanine, the CDR3 is 16 amino acids long. The only DNA kept is the CDR3, 48 bases in frame from the first base. V is pared back by 2 bases and J by 2 bases, with 14 bases lying between the germline termini.

The receptor comes from an adult in good health. The source material was peripheral blood, sampled on day 0 of AZD1222 vaccination. The chain links TRBV11-3 with TRBJ2-3; perhaps TRBD2 is the D gene, with 6 bases matching. The nucleotide sequence reads as follows: TGTGCCAGCAGCTTATTCGGCGGGGAGACCACAGATACGCAGTATTTT. It specifies CASSLFGGETTDTQYF. Reference TRBV11-3 and TRBJ2-3 proteins supply the regions before and after the CDR3; the full variable domain is: EAGVVQSPRYKIIEKKQPVAFWCNPISGHNTLYWYLQNLGQGPELLIRYENEEAVDDSQLPKDRFSAERLKGVDSTLKIQPAELGDSAVYLCASSLFGGETTDTQYFGPGTRLTVL.